This T cell receptor (beta chain) emerged from a study of T cell responses to AZD1222 COVID-19 vaccine. General study results and limits: In a largely white British group with more females than males, clonal diversity was possibly underestimated.

The table lists this clone with a few counts. Its antigen is as yet unknown. Assay: immunoSEQ multiplex PCR; the TCRdb copy retains only in-frame clones and omits some. The data hold under 95,000 clones, with 90% observed a single time. Both about-4-week and about-12-week second-dose recipients were combined. Germline-derived CDR1 and CDR2 are LNHDA and SQIVND (reference sequence). Trimming stripped 5 bases from V and 0 bases from J, with 16 bases between. The CDR3 is made up of 16 amino acids. This clonotype originated in an adult who received the AZD1222 COVID-19 vaccine. The specimen comprised peripheral blood, sampled 28 days after the second AZD1222 dose. The rearrangement joins TRBV19 to TRBJ1-1; no definite D call. CDR3: CASSLTYQTVNTEAFF. CDR3 DNA sequence: TGTGCCAGTAGTCTCACCTACCAAACAGTGAACACTGAAGCTTTCTTT.